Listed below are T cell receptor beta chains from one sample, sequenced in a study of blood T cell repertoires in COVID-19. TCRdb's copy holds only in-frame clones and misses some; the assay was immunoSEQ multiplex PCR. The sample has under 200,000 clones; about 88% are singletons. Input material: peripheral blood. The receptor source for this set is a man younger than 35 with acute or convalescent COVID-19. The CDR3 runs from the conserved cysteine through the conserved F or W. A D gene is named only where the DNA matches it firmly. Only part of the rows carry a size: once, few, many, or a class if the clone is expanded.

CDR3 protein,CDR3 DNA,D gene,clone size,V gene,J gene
CAWSIVRTRGGRPTNEKLFF,TGTGCCTGGAGTATTGTACGGACCCGGGGTGGGCGGCCAACTAATGAAAAACTGTTTTTT,-,-,TRBV30,TRBJ1-4
CASSSGGVWDTEAFF,TGCGCCAGCAGTAGTGGAGGGGTCTGGGACACTGAAGCTTTCTTT,-,once,TRBV5-1,TRBJ1-1
CASSQETGGGGNTIYF,TGTGCCAGCAGCCAGGAAACAGGGGGCGGTGGAAACACCATATATTTT,TRBD1,-,TRBV4-2,TRBJ1-3
CASSHGQSLSGANVLTF,TGTGCCAGCAGCCACGGACAGTCTCTCTCTGGGGCCAACGTCCTGACTTTC,-,-,TRBV5-8,TRBJ2-6
CASSLEGTDNQPQHF,TGTGCCAGCAGCCTTGAAGGGACAGATAATCAGCCCCAGCATTTT,TRBD1,-,TRBV7-9,TRBJ1-5
CASSETGVLAGELFF,TGTGCCAGCAGCGAGACAGGGGTTCTTGCCGGGGAGCTGTTTTTT,TRBD1,-,TRBV7-9,TRBJ2-2
CASSYSGGNTEAFF,TGTGCCAGCAGTTACTCGGGGGGAAACACTGAAGCTTTCTTT,-,-,TRBV6-6,TRBJ1-1
CASSLARGGETQYF,TGTGCCAGCAGCTTAGCGCGGGGGGGAGAGACCCAGTACTTC,TRBD2,-,TRBV7-9,TRBJ2-5
CASRPGQEETQYF,TGTGCCAGCAGACCGGGACAGGAAGAGACCCAGTACTTC,TRBD1,-,TRBV27,TRBJ2-5
CASSLEGTGAPGYTF,TGTGCCAGCAGCTTAGAGGGAACAGGGGCACCGGGCTACACCTTC,TRBD1,-,TRBV7-9,TRBJ1-2
CAWSVQQGGPYEQYF,TGTGCCTGGAGTGTACAGCAGGGAGGTCCCTACGAGCAGTACTTC,-,-,TRBV30,TRBJ2-7
CASTTQGSGNTIYF,TGTGCCAGTACAACACAGGGATCTGGAAACACCATATATTTT,-,once,TRBV19,TRBJ1-3
CATSDSGRERNGYTF,TGTGCCACCAGCGATTCGGGCAGGGAAAGGAACGGCTACACCTTC,-,few,TRBV15,TRBJ1-2
CASSQGSATVGNTIYF,TGTGCCAGCAGCCAAGGATCAGCGACAGTGGGAAACACCATATATTTT,-,-,TRBV3-1/TRBV3-2,TRBJ1-3
CASRTRQGRNGYTF,TGCGCCAGCAGAACTCGACAGGGGAGGAATGGCTACACCTTC,TRBD1,-,TRBV5-1,TRBJ1-2
CAWSVGQKGAYGYTF,TGTGCCTGGAGTGTAGGGCAAAAGGGGGCCTATGGCTACACCTTC,TRBD1,-,TRBV30,TRBJ1-2
CASSLGVGTGDHEQYF,TGTGCCAGCAGCTTAGGAGTCGGGACAGGGGACCACGAGCAGTACTTC,TRBD1,-,TRBV7-2,TRBJ2-7
CASSLVPGQGSTEAFF,TGTGCCAGCAGCTTGGTGCCGGGACAGGGTTCCACTGAAGCTTTCTTT,TRBD1,-,TRBV5-5,TRBJ1-1
CASSYSGQGPGDF,TGTGCCAGCAGCTACTCTGGACAGGGGCCGGGGGACTTC,TRBD1,-,TRBV7-2,TRBJ2-4
CASTTGGHTEAFF,TGTGCCAGTACTACAGGGGGTCACACTGAAGCTTTCTTT,TRBD1,-,TRBV19,TRBJ1-1
CAWSLGRGRQTQYF,TGTGCCTGGAGCCTCGGGAGGGGCCGGCAGACCCAGTACTTC,TRBD2,-,TRBV30,TRBJ2-5
CASSSTGDSTNEKLFF,TGTGCCAGCAGCTCCACAGGGGATTCAACTAATGAAAAACTGTTTTTT,TRBD1,-,TRBV28,TRBJ1-4
CASSPGRGGNTEAFF,TGTGCCAGCAGCCCCGGGCGCGGAGGGAACACTGAAGCTTTCTTT,-,-,TRBV28,TRBJ1-1
CASSPRGSGANVLTF,TGCGCCAGCAGTCCCAGGGGGTCTGGGGCCAACGTCCTGACTTTC,TRBD1,-,TRBV5-1,TRBJ2-6
CASSLRLAGGLTEQFF,TGTGCCAGCAGCTTGCGGCTAGCGGGGGGGCTAACTGAGCAGTTCTTC,TRBD2,-,TRBV5-4,TRBJ2-1
CASSQSGNKGAHVNTEAFF,TGCGCCAGCAGTCAATCGGGGAACAAGGGGGCTCACGTGAACACTGAAGCTTTCTTT,TRBD1,-,TRBV23-1,TRBJ1-1
CASSSGGLAGLNTGELFF,TGCGCCAGCAGCTCAGGCGGACTAGCGGGATTGAACACCGGGGAGCTGTTTTTT,TRBD2,-,TRBV5-1,TRBJ2-2
CATSSGFDYGYTF,TGTGCCACCAGCTCAGGGTTTGACTATGGCTACACCTTC,-,-,TRBV24-1,TRBJ1-2
CASSLGTGGTRPQHF,TGTGCCAGCAGCTTGGGGACAGGGGGCACGAGGCCCCAGCATTTT,TRBD1,few,TRBV5-6,TRBJ1-5
CASSFYQNTGELFF,TGCGCCAGCAGCTTCTACCAGAACACCGGGGAGCTGTTTTTT,-,-,TRBV5-1,TRBJ2-2
CASSQDQGGVYGYTF,TGCGCCAGCAGCCAAGACCAGGGGGGAGTCTATGGCTACACCTTC,TRBD1,once,TRBV4-1,TRBJ1-2
CASSLILAGVSGELFF,TGTGCCAGCAGCTTGATACTAGCGGGGGTGTCAGGGGAGCTGTTTTTT,TRBD2,-,TRBV5-5,TRBJ2-2
CASSLQGARETQYF,TGTGCCAGCTCACTACAGGGGGCCCGGGAGACCCAGTACTTC,TRBD1,-,TRBV18,TRBJ2-5
CSVDRDSTQEQYF,TGCAGCGTAGACCGGGACAGTACACAGGAGCAGTACTTC,TRBD1,-,TRBV29-1,TRBJ2-7
CASSKRTGGANSNQPQHF,TGTGCCAGCAGCAAACGGACAGGGGGCGCGAATAGCAATCAGCCCCAGCATTTT,-,-,TRBV21-1,TRBJ1-5
CASSLKYSVPLRSNEKLFF,TGTGCCAGCAGCTTAAAATATTCGGTCCCTTTACGGTCTAATGAAAAACTGTTTTTT,-,-,TRBV7-3,TRBJ1-4
CASSFIRTGTEAFF,TGTGCCAGCAGCTTCATACGTACGGGCACTGAAGCTTTCTTT,-,-,TRBV11-1,TRBJ1-1
CASSLGSGGYNNEQFF,TGCGCCAGCAGCTTGGGAAGCGGGGGCTATAACAATGAGCAGTTCTTC,TRBD2,-,TRBV5-1,TRBJ2-1
CASSLRPPRILAGGITNQETQYF,TGTGCCAGCAGCTTAAGGCCCCCGCGGATTCTAGCGGGGGGAATAACCAACCAAGAGACCCAGTACTTC,TRBD2,-,TRBV7-3,TRBJ2-5
CASSPDKNTEAFF,TGTGCCAGCAGCCCCGACAAGAACACTGAAGCTTTCTTT,-,-,TRBV7-8,TRBJ1-1
CASSWGTGRNTDTQYF,TGTGCCAGCTCGTGGGGGACAGGGCGGAACACAGATACGCAGTATTTT,TRBD1,-,TRBV18,TRBJ2-3
CASRGNTEAFF,TGTGCCTCCCGGGGGAACACTGAAGCTTTCTTT,-,-,TRBV6-5,TRBJ1-1
CASSHRGLDEKLFF,TGTGCCAGCAGCCACAGGGGTTTGGATGAAAAACTGTTTTTT,TRBD1,-,TRBV13,TRBJ1-4
CASSTSGGAFETQYF,TGTGCCAGCAGCACTAGCGGGGGGGCCTTTGAGACCCAGTACTTC,TRBD2,-,TRBV7-2,TRBJ2-5
CATSRDRVQGWVEAFF,TGTGCCACCAGCAGAGATAGGGTACAGGGTTGGGTTGAAGCTTTCTTT,-,-,TRBV15,TRBJ1-1
CASSFQGGDYGYTF,TGCGCCAGCAGCTTCCAGGGGGGCGACTATGGCTACACCTTC,TRBD1,-,TRBV4-1,TRBJ1-2
CASSPGHGEKLFF,TGTGCCAGCAGCCCCGGACATGGTGAAAAACTGTTTTTT,-,-,TRBV6-5,TRBJ1-4
CASSELAGAMYNEQFF,TGTGCCAGCAGTGAACTAGCGGGGGCGATGTACAATGAGCAGTTCTTC,TRBD2,-,TRBV2,TRBJ2-1
CASSVGIDTQYF,TGTGCCAGCAGTGTCGGGATCGATACGCAGTATTTT,-,-,TRBV2,TRBJ2-3
CATSGGTSGSYNEQFF,TGTGCCACCAGTGGAGGGACTAGCGGCTCCTACAATGAGCAGTTCTTC,TRBD2,once,TRBV24-1,TRBJ2-1
CASSELAGGRETQYF,TGTGCCAGCAGTGAACTAGCGGGGGGCCGGGAGACCCAGTACTTC,TRBD2,few,TRBV6-1,TRBJ2-5
CASSPAPDTQYF,TGTGCCAGCTCACCGGCCCCAGATACGCAGTATTTT,-,-,TRBV18,TRBJ2-3
CASSPKGLDTTDTQYF,TGTGCCAGCAGCCCTAAGGGACTAGACACCACAGATACGCAGTATTTT,TRBD2,-,TRBV5-4,TRBJ2-3
CASSPHDSTNLYEQYF,TGCGCCAGCAGCCCCCATGACAGCACTAACCTCTACGAGCAGTACTTC,-,-,TRBV5-1,TRBJ2-7
CASSLGTGSHLFF,TGTGCCAGCAGCTTAGGGACAGGGTCTCATCTGTTTTTT,TRBD1,-,TRBV13,TRBJ1-4
CAGSLDRGHRAFF,TGTGCCGGCAGCCTTGACAGGGGGCACAGAGCTTTCTTT,TRBD1,-,TRBV14,TRBJ1-1
CASSVRPQGAAGTEAFF,TGTGCCAGCAGTGTCCGCCCGCAGGGGGCCGCGGGCACTGAAGCTTTCTTT,TRBD1,-,TRBV6-1,TRBJ1-1